This T cell receptor (beta chain) was found in a study of blood T cell repertoires in COVID-19. Study-level background: Both acute and convalescent COVID-19 samples were obtained from the United States, Italy and Spain. Sources were T cells, B-cell-depleted T cells, or PBMCs; the material itself was cDNA or gDNA.

Enrolment of Seattle patients took place during active infection, and they were followed longitudinally. Authors' analysis steps: The assay estimated nucleated cells by amplifying reference gene primers. This table comes from immunoSEQ multiplex PCR, and its TCRdb copy is limited to in-frame clones, with some not included. V and J calls and clone size are copied from that table; D and trimming were computed from the DNA. The sample shows fewer than 60,000 clones, 87% of them seen only once. From germline, CDR1 is SNHLY and CDR2 FYNNEI. V lost 8 bases, J lost 7 bases, and 14 bases lay in between. The CDR3 has 12 amino acids.

This rearrangement joins TRBV2 to TRBJ1-2; D gene ambiguous. The receptor's source is a woman aged 55-69 years with COVID-19, enrolled during active disease. What was sequenced was peripheral blood. The CDR3 nucleotides are TGTGCCAGCGCGGCAGTTGCCGGTGGCTACACCTTC. Translation gives CASAAVAGGYTF. Filled out from reference TRBV2 and TRBJ1-2, the complete variable domain reads EPEVTQTPSHQVTQMGQEVILRCVPISNHLYFYWYRQILGQKVEFLVSFYNNEISEKSEIFDDQFSVERPDGSNFTLKIRSTKLEDSAMYFCASAAVAGGYTFGSGTRLTVV.